This T cell receptor beta chain was recovered during a study of shared T cell receptors in the human thymus. Germline V gene sequence: CDR1 MDHEN, CDR2 SYDVKM. The CDR3 has 14 residues. V was trimmed by 0 bases and J by 6 bases, leaving 11 bases between them. Sequenced by immunoSEQ multiplex PCR; TCRdb stores in-frame clones only, minus some. The sample has 720,000 or so clones, roughly 85% seen once. In addition, the sample was reused for a study of human thymus T cells. That work contributes: The sample donors, healthy Finnish infants, were having corrective surgery for congenital heart defects. Thymus specimens were resections from corrective heart surgery.

This TCR derives from a girl younger than two with a congenital heart defect. Sequenced input: thymocytes. The rearrangement uses TRBV28 and TRBJ1-2, with D possibly matching TRBD1 (6 bases). The CDR3 spells CASSLCTGKDGYTF. The CDR3 DNA follows: TGTGCCAGCAGTTTATGTACAGGGAAAGATGGCTACACCTTC.